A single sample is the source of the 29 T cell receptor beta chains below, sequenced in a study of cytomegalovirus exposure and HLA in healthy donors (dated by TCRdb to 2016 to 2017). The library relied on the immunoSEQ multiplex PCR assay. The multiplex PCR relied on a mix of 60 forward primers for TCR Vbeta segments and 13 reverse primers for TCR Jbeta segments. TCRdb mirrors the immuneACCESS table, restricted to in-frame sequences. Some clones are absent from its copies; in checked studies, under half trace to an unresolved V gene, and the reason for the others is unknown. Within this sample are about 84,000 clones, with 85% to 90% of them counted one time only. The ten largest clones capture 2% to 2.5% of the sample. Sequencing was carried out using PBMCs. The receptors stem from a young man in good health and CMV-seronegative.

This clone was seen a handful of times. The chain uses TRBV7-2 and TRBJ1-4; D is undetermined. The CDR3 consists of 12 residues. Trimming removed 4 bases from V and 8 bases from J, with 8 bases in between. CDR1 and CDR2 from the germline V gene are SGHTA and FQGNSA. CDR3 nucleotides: TGTGCCAGCAGCTACCAGACAGAAAAACTGTTTTTT. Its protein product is CASSYQTEKLFF. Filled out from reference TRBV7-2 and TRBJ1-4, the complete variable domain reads GAGVSQSPSNKVTEKGKDVELRCDPISGHTALYWYRQSLGQGLEFLIYFQGNSAPDKSGLPSDRFSAERTGGSVSTLTIQRTQQEDSAVYLCASSYQTEKLFFGSGTQLSVL.

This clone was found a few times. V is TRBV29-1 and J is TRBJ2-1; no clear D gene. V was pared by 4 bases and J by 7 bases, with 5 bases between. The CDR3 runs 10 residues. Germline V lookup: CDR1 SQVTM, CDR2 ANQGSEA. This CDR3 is CSVGSNEQFF. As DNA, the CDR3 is TGCAGCGTTGGTTCGAATGAGCAGTTCTTC.

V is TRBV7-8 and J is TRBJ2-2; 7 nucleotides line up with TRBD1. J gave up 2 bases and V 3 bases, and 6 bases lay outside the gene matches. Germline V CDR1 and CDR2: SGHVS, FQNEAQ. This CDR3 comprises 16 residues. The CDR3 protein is CASSFEGTVNTGELFF. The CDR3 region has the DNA TGTGCCAGCAGCTTTGAGGGGACAGTAAACACCGGGGAGCTGTTTTTT.

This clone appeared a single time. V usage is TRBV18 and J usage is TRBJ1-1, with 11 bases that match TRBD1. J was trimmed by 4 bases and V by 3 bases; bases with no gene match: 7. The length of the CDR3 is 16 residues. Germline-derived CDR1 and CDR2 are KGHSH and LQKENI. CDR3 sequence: CASSPRTGTGGTEAFF. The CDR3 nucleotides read TGTGCCAGCTCACCCCGAACCGGGACAGGGGGCACTGAAGCTTTCTTT.

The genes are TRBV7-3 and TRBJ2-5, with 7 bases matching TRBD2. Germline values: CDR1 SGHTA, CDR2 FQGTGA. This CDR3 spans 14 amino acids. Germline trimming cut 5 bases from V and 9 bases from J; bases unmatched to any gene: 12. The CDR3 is CASSPGGGSGPQYF. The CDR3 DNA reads TGTGCCAGCAGCCCCGGCGGCGGGAGCGGCCCCCAGTACTTC.

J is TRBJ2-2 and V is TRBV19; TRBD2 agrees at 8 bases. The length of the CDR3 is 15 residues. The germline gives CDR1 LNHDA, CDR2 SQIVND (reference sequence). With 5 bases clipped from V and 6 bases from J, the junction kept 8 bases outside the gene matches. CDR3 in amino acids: CASSPREGLAGELFF. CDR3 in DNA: TGTGCCAGTAGTCCCCGGGAGGGCCTGGCCGGGGAGCTGTTTTTT. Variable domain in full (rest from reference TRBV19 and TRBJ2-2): DGGITQSPKYLFRKEGQNVTLSCEQNLNHDAMYWYRQDPGQGLRLIYYSQIVNDFQKGDIAEGYSVSREKKESFPLTVTSAQKNPTAFYLCASSPREGLAGELFFGEGSRLTVL.

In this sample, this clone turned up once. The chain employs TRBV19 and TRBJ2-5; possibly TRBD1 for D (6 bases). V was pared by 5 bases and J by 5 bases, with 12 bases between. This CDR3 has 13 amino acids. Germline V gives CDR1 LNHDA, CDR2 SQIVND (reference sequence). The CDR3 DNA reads TGTGCCAGTAGTTACCAGGGGCGGGAGACCCAGTACTTC. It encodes CASSYQGRETQYF.

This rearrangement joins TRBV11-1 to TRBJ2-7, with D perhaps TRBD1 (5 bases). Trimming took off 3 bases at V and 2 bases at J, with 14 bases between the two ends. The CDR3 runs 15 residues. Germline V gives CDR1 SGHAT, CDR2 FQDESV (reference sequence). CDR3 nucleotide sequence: TGTGCCAGCAGCTTTGGGGTAGGGGCGGCCTACGAGCAGTACTTC. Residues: CASSFGVGAAYEQYF.

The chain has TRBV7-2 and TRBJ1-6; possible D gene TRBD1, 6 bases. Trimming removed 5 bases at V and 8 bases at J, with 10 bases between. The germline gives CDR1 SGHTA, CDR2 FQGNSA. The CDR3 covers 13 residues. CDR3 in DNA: TGTGCCAGCAGCCGAGGGGGGGATTCACCCCTCCACTTT. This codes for CASSRGGDSPLHF.

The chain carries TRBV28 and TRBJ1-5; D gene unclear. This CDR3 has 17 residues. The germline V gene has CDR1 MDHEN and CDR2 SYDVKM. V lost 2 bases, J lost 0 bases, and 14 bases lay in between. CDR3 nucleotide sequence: TGTGCCAGCAGTTTACCCCAGGCGCATTATAGCAATCAGCCCCAGCATTTT. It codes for CASSLPQAHYSNQPQHF.

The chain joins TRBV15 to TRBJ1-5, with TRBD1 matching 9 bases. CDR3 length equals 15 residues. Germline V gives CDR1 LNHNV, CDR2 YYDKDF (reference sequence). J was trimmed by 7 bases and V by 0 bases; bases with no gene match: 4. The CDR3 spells CATSREGTGTQPQHF. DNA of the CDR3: TGTGCCACCAGCAGAGAAGGGACAGGGACACAGCCCCAGCATTTT. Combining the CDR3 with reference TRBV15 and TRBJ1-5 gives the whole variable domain DAMVIQNPRYQVTQFGKPVTLSCSQTLNHNVMYWYQQKSSQAPKLLFHYYDKDFNNEADTPDNFQSRRPNTSFCFLDIRSPGLGDTAMYLCATSREGTGTQPQHFGDGTRLSIL.

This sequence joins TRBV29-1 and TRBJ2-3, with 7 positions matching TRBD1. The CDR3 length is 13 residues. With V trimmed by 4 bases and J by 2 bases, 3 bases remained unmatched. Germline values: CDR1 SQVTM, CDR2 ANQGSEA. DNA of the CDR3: TGCAGCGTTGGACAGGGTCCCACAGATACGCAGTATTTT. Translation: CSVGQGPTDTQYF.

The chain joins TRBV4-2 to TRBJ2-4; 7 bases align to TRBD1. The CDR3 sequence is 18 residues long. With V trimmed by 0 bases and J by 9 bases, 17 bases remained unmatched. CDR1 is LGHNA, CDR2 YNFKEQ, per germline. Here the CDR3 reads CASSQDGGSTGAGTIQYF. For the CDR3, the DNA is TGTGCCAGCAGCCAAGACGGAGGATCCACAGGGGCCGGGACCATTCAGTACTTC.

The CDR3 sequence: CASSGDGGLGYEQYF. CDR3 DNA: TGCGCCAGCAGCGGGGACGGGGGGCTTGGCTACGAGCAGTACTTC. This chain connects TRBV5-1 to TRBJ2-7, with D tentatively TRBD2 (7 bases). V was cut by 4 bases and J by 3 bases, with 17 bases left in between. Germline V gene sequence: CDR1 SGHRS, CDR2 YFSETQ. There are 15 residues in the CDR3.

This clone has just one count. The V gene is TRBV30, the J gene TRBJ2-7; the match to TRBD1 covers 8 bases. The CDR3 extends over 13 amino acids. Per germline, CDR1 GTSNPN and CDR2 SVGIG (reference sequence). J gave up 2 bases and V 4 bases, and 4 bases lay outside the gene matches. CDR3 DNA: TGTGCCTGGACCGGGACAGGCCCCTACGAGCAGTACTTC. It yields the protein CAWTGTGPYEQYF.

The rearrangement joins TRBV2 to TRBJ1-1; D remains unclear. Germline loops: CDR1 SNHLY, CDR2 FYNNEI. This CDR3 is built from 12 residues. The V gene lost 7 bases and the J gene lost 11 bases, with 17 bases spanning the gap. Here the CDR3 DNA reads TGTGCCAGCATGACCGACGGGAGGCAGGCTTTCTTT. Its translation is CASMTDGRQAFF.

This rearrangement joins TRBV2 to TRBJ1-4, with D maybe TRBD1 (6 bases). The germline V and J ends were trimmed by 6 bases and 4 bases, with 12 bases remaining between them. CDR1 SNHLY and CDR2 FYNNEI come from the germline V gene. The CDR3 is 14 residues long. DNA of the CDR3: TGTGCCAGCAGAGCAGGGGTTAATAATGAAAAACTGTTTTTT. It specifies CASRAGVNNEKLFF.

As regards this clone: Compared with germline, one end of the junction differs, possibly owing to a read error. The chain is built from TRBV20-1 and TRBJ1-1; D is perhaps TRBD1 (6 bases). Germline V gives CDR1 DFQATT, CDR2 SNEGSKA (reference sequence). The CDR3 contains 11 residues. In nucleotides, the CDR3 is TGCAGTGCTAGAGGAGTGGGGACATCCCGATTT. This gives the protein CSARGVGTSRF.

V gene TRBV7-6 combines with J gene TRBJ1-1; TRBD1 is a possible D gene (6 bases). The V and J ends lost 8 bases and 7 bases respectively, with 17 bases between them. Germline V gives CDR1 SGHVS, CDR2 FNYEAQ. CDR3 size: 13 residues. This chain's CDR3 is CASHRDEQGEAFF. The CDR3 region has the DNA TGTGCCAGCCATCGGGATGAACAGGGTGAAGCTTTCTTT.

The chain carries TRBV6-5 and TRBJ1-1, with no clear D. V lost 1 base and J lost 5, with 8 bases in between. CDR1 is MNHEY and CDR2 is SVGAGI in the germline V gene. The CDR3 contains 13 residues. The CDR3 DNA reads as TGTGCCAGCAGTTACTGGCGGGGTACTGAAGCTTTCTTT. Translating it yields CASSYWRGTEAFF.

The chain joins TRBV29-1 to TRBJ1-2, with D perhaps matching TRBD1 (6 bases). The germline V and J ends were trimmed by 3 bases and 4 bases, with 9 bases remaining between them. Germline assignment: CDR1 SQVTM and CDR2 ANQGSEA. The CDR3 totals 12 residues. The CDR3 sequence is CSVDPGVYGYTF. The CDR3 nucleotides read TGCAGCGTTGACCCAGGGGTCTATGGCTACACCTTC.

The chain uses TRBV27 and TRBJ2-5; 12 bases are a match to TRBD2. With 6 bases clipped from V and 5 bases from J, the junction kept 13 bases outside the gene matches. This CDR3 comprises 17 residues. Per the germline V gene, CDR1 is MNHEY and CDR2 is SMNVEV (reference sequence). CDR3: CASSSTRLAGVWETQYF. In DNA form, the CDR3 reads TGTGCCAGCAGCTCCACCCGACTAGCGGGAGTATGGGAGACCCAGTACTTC.

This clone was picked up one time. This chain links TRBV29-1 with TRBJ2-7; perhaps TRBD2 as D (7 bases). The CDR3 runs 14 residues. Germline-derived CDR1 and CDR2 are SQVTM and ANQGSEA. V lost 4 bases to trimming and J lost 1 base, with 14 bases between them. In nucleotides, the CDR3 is TGCAGCGTTGTACAGCGGGACATTTCCTACGAGCAGTACTTC. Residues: CSVVQRDISYEQYF.

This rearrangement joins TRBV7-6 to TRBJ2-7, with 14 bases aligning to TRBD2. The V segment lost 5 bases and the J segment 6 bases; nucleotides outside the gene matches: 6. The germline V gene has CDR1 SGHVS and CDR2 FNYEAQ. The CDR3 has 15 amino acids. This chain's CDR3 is CASSPRTSGGSEQYF. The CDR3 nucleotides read TGTGCCAGCAGCCCCAGGACTAGCGGGGGGAGCGAGCAGTACTTC.

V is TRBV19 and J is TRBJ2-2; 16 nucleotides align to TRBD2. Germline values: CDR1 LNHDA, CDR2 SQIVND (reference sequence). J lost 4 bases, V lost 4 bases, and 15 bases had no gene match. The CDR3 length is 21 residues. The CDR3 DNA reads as TGTGCCAGTAGTAATCCGGGACAGCTGGGACTAGCGGGAGGGACCACCGGGGAGCTGTTTTTT. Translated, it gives CASSNPGQLGLAGGTTGELFF.

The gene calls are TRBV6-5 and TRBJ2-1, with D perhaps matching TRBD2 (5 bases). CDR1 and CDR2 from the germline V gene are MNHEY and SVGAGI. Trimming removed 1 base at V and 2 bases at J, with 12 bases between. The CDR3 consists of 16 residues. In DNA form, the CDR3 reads TGTGCCAGCAGTTACTTCTTTGGGGAGCCCTACAATGAGCAGTTCTTC. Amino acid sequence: CASSYFFGEPYNEQFF.

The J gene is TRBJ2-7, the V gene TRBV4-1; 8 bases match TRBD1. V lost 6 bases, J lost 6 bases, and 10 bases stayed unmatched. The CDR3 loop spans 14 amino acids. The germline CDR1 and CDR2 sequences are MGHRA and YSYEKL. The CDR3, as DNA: TGCGCCAGCAGAAACCCAGGGGGCCGGGGCGAGCAGTACTTC. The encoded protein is CASRNPGGRGEQYF.

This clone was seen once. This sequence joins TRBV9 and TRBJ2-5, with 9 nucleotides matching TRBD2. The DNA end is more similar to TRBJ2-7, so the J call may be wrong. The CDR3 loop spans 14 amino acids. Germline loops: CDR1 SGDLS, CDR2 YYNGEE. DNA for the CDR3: TGTGCCAGCAGCCCGGGACTAGCTGCTTACGAGCAGTACTTC. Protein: CASSPGLAAYEQYF.

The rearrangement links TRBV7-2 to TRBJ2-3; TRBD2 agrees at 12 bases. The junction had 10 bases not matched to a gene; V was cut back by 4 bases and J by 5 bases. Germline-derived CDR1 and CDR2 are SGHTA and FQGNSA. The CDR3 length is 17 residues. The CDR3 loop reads CASSSPTSGRRRDTQYF. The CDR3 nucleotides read TGTGCCAGCAGCTCCCCGACTAGCGGGAGACGGCGAGATACGCAGTATTTT.